This section outlines one TCR beta chain sequence together with its context. The antigen remains undetermined. The sample comes from a study of T cell responses to AZD1222 COVID-19 vaccine. Background on the study: Investigators merged groups given second doses at roughly 4 or roughly 12 weeks. Study observations and caveats: White British ancestry dominated among donors, who included more females, and clonal diversity was possibly underestimated. Dominant CD4 TCR responses targeted spike regions 160-218 and 743-854.

TCRdb's copy holds only in-frame clones and misses some; the assay was immunoSEQ multiplex PCR. The data contain about 86,000 clones, approximately 78% of them seen just once; the ten biggest clones take up roughly 21%. CDR3 size: 10 residues. The V end was cut by 5 bases, the J end by 8 bases, with 6 bases between. Germline CDR1 and CDR2: SEHNR and FQNEAQ (reference sequence). This chain connects TRBV7-9 to TRBJ1-2; D might be TRBD1 (6 bases). The TCR comes from an adult in good health. The source was peripheral blood, collected on day 0 of AZD1222 vaccination. The CDR3 sequence: CASSGQGYTF. In nucleotides, the CDR3 is TGTGCCAGCAGCGGACAGGGCTACACCTTC.